Below are 14 T cell receptor beta chains sequenced from a single sample in a study of early T cells in non-severe SARS-CoV-2 infection. TCRdb fed the 5' RACE reads into MiXCR, producing one record per CDR3 protein. The table lists over 45,000 distinct CDR3 sequences, about 15% of them singletons. The specimen was whole blood, collected at baseline. These receptors came from an adult who was a healthcare worker with PCR-confirmed SARS-CoV-2 infection or an uninfected control (not recorded which).

The V gene is TRBV11-2, the J gene TRBJ2-7, with 9 nucleotides matching TRBD1. Losses at the gene ends were 0 bases for V and 4 bases for J; bases not matched to a gene: 1. The CDR3 consists of 14 residues. The V gene's germline CDR1 is SGHAT and CDR2 FQNNGV. The CDR3 coding sequence is TGTGCCAGCAGCTTAGAGACAGGGGGTTACGAGCAGTACTTC. It translates to CASSLETGGYEQYF.

In this sample, this clonotype turned up a few times. The CDR3 DNA reads TGTGCCAGCAGTTTATCCACCCCTGGGTGGTCAGATACGCAGTATTTT. Translated: CASSLSTPGWSDTQYF. The chain joins TRBV12-3 or TRBV12-4 to TRBJ2-3; D is undetermined. V was cut by 2 bases and J by 4 bases, with 16 bases left in between. The CDR3 spans 16 residues.

The chain recombines TRBV20-1 with TRBJ1-1, with D possibly TRBD1 on 5 matching bases. This CDR3 spans 13 amino acids. The germline V and J ends were trimmed by 4 bases and 0 bases, with 9 bases remaining between them. Germline lookup yields CDR1 DFQATT and CDR2 SNEGSKA (reference sequence). The CDR3 spells CSAKTAMNTEAFF. The CDR3 DNA reads TGCAGTGCTAAGACAGCCATGAACACTGAAGCTTTCTTT.

This chain links TRBV27 with TRBJ1-6; TRBD1 agrees at 7 bases. The ends lost 10 bases at V and 7 bases at J; junction bases unmatched: 10. From germline, CDR1 is MNHEY and CDR2 SMNVEV (reference sequence). There are 14 residues in the CDR3. DNA of the CDR3: TGTGCCACCCAGACAGGGTCAGCGAATTCACCCCTCCACTTT. This encodes CATQTGSANSPLHF.

The CDR3 is CASSPQGLNTEAFF. CDR3 sequence (DNA): TGTGCCAGCAGCCCGCAGGGGTTGAACACTGAAGCTTTCTTT. The chain links TRBV12-3 or TRBV12-4 to TRBJ1-1, with D maybe TRBD1 (6 bases). Trimming removed 6 bases from V and 0 bases from J, with 11 bases in between. The CDR3 covers 14 residues.

This chain links TRBV7-3 with TRBJ2-3, with TRBD2 as a possible D gene (5 bases). The CDR3 is made up of 13 amino acids. CDR1 is SGHTA, CDR2 FQGTGA, per germline. V was shortened by 5 bases and J by 7 bases, with 13 bases between the two germline ends. Here the CDR3 DNA reads TGTGCCAGCAGCCCGTGGGCTAGCTATACGCAGTATTTT. Its translation: CASSPWASYTQYF.

A remark on this clonotype: At one of its ends the junction is not consistent with the germline gene, which may arise from a read error. The rearrangement links TRBV29-1 to TRBJ2-1; 7 bases line up with TRBD2. Germline lookup yields CDR1 SQVTM and CDR2 ANQGSEA. The CDR3 sequence is 11 residues long. CDR3 coding DNA: TGCAGCGTTGAATTTAGCGGGCCGAGGGCCTTC. Protein: CSVEFSGPRAF.

This clonotype has just a few counts. The rearrangement uses TRBV10-3 and TRBJ2-3; 7 nucleotides agree with TRBD2. CDR3 length: 13 amino acids. CDR1 and CDR2 from the germline V gene are ENHRY and SYGVKD. J lost 5 bases, V lost 7 bases, and 6 bases had no gene match. The CDR3 sequence: CAINREAEDTQYF. The CDR3 DNA reads as TGTGCCATCAACCGGGAGGCAGAAGATACGCAGTATTTT.

This clonotype has only a few counts. This rearrangement joins TRBV20-1 to TRBJ1-1, with D perhaps TRBD1 (6 bases). Germline loops: CDR1 DFQATT, CDR2 SNEGSKA (reference sequence). The V end was cut by 5 bases, the J end by 5 bases, with 15 bases between. This CDR3 has 13 amino acids. The CDR3 nucleotides are TGCAGTGCTGCCAAACAGGGTAGGACTGAAGCTTTCTTT. It translates to CSAAKQGRTEAFF.

This clonotype appeared a few times. The gene calls are TRBV5-1 and TRBJ2-7; D might be TRBD1 (5 bases). Germline V gene data show CDR1 as SGHRS and CDR2 as YFSETQ. The CDR3 is 14 amino acids. V was trimmed by 3 bases and J by 5 bases, leaving 15 bases between them. CDR3 nucleotide sequence: TGCGCCAGCAGCTCAGGGCTTGAGGCGGACGAGCAGTACTTC. As protein: CASSSGLEADEQYF.

This clonotype was counted ten times or more. J is TRBJ2-3 and V is TRBV7-2, with unresolved D. Germline V gene data show CDR1 as SGHTA and CDR2 as FQGNSA. Trimming removed 3 bases at V and 6 bases at J, with 7 bases between. The CDR3 is 12 residues long. For the CDR3, the DNA is TGTGCCAGCAGCTTCTCTGCCGATACGCAGTATTTT. Amino acid sequence: CASSFSADTQYF. Using reference TRBV7-2 and TRBJ2-3 for the parts outside the CDR3, the full variable domain is GAGVSQSPSNKVTEKGKDVELRCDPISGHTALYWYRQSLGQGLEFLIYFQGNSAPDKSGLPSDRFSAERTGGSVSTLTIQRTQQEDSAVYLCASSFSADTQYFGPGTRLTVL.

The chain has TRBV11-2 and TRBJ2-7; D not certain. The germline gives CDR1 SGHAT, CDR2 FQNNGV. This CDR3 spans 13 amino acids. The V gene lost 3 bases and the J gene lost 0 bases, with 6 bases spanning the gap. Here the CDR3 DNA reads TGTGCCAGCAGCTTGCGGAGCTCCTACGAGCAGTACTTC. Translated, it gives CASSLRSSYEQYF. Full variable domain (outside the CDR3, taken from reference TRBV11-2 and TRBJ2-7): EAGVAQSPRYKIIEKRQSVAFWCNPISGHATLYWYQQILGQGPKLLIQFQNNGVVDDSQLPKDRFSAERLKGVDSTLKIQPAKLEDSAVYLCASSLRSSYEQYFGPGTRLTVT.

This chain uses TRBV6-6 with TRBJ1-2; no firm D call. The CDR3 sequence is 16 residues long. V lost 7 bases and J lost 2, with 20 bases in between. Per germline, CDR1 MNHNY and CDR2 SVGAGI (reference sequence). CDR3 residues: CASTTIPRSQNYGYTF. The CDR3 DNA follows: TGTGCCAGCACCACCATCCCCCGATCACAAAACTATGGCTACACCTTC.

This clonotype has only a few counts. The V and J genes are TRBV20-1 and TRBJ2-3; TRBD2 matches at 7 bases. Per the germline V gene, CDR1 is DFQATT and CDR2 is SNEGSKA (reference sequence). This CDR3 region has 13 residues. For the CDR3, the DNA is TGCAGCCGTTCTGCGGGAGGCACAGATACGCAGTATTTT. Protein product: CSRSAGGTDTQYF.